This TCR beta chain was documented in a study of PD-L1 blockade in urothelial cancer. Germline V lookup: CDR1 SGHTA, CDR2 FQGNSA. The V end lost 1 base, the J end lost 4 bases, and 7 bases lay between the germline ends. The CDR3 is made up of 13 amino acids. There were between 1 and 8 samples from each patient, taken pretreatment and on-treatment. Into every PCR, synthetic TCR analog templates were spiked. Sequenced by immunoSEQ multiplex PCR; TCRdb stores in-frame clones only, minus some. The sample lists fewer than 55,000 clones; roughly 86% were seen once. This sequence joins TRBV7-2 and TRBJ2-5; D ambiguous. This sequence was found in a man in his sixties or seventies with urothelial cancer. The material was PBMCs, obtained around atezolizumab (anti-PD-L1) treatment. The CDR3 sequence: CASSLVRGETQYF. The CDR3 DNA is TGTGCCAGCAGCTTAGTTAGAGGAGAGACCCAGTACTTC.